The present entry profiles one TCR beta chain with its context. Antigen: not known. Other nucleotide sequences from this sample produce the same CDR3. This sample is drawn from a study of shared clonotypes between healthy human individuals. Findings and limits, study-wide: Tissue TCR repertoires likely differ from these blood-only repertoires. For naive CD4 cells, around 5% of clonotypes were shared across a handful of donors. Rarefaction indicated that sorted-subset sequencing remained incomplete although depth was large.

Method: immunoSEQ multiplex PCR; TCRdb's copy keeps in-frame clones and lacks some. The table has a few million clones, approximately 90% seen once. Trimming removed 0 bases at V and 2 bases at J, with 7 bases between. CDR1 and CDR2 from the germline V gene are SGDLS and YYNGEE. The CDR3 length is 14 residues. The genes are TRBV9 and TRBJ2-3; D is possibly TRBD2 (6 bases). The TCR originated in a man aged 18 to 29 in good health. Some clones in this sample may be carry-over from other donors' samples. The sequencing input was naive CD4+ T cells from PBMCs. Indicated subset: CD45RA+ positively selected. CDR3 in DNA: TGTGCCAGCAGCGTAGGGGACTTCACAGATACGCAGTATTTT. Translating gives CASSVGDFTDTQYF.